The 4 T cell receptor beta chains reported below all come from one sample, sequenced in a study of Graves' ophthalmopathy and Graves' hyperthyroidism. Amplification from RNA transcripts yielded the TCR beta CDR3 regions. RT-PCR was first run with HTBI primers, then multiplex PCR in a second round. Each CDR3 protein is one row after TCRdb ran MiXCR on the multiplex PCR reads. The repertoire has 350,000 to 450,000 distinct CDR3 sequences, approximately 20% of them found once; the top ten carry approximately 1.4%. Specimen: peripheral blood. All receptors derive from a woman younger than 30 with Graves' ophthalmopathy.

The sample holds many counts of this clonotype. This chain joins TRBV25-1 and TRBJ1-6; 8 nucleotides agree with TRBD1. The CDR3 sequence is 14 residues long. The germline V gene has CDR1 MGHDK and CDR2 SYGVNS. Trimming took 4 bases from V and 7 from J; bases not matched to a gene: 3. The CDR3 here is CASSGTGRNSPLHF. CDR3 in DNA: TGTGCCAGCAGTGGGACAGGGCGGAATTCACCCCTCCACTTT.

This clonotype was seen repeatedly, ten times or more. The rearrangement joins TRBV6-2 or TRBV6-3 to TRBJ2-7, with D possibly matching TRBD2 (6 bases). Germline V gene lookup returns CDR1 MNHEY and CDR2 SVGEGT. The V gene lost 6 bases and the J gene lost 0 bases, with 12 bases spanning the gap. CDR3 size: 14 residues. CDR3 sequence: CASRLAPGSYEQYF. CDR3 in DNA: TGTGCCAGCAGACTAGCTCCCGGCTCCTACGAGCAGTACTTC.

This clonotype was recorded only once. The junction shows a germline mismatch at one end, possibly a read error. The rearrangement joins TRBV6-1 to TRBJ2-7, with D maybe TRBD2 (5 bases). This CDR3 region has 15 residues. Per germline, CDR1 MNHNS and CDR2 SASEGT. DNA for the CDR3: TGTGCCAGCAGTGAAGCAGAAGCGGACCCCTACGAGCGGTACTTC. The encoded protein is CASSEAEADPYERYF.

The gene calls are TRBV28 and TRBJ2-5; D tentatively fits TRBD1 or TRBD2 (5 bases each). V gave up 7 bases and J gave up 5 bases, with 17 bases separating them. CDR3 length equals 14 residues. The germline V gene has CDR1 MDHEN and CDR2 SYDVKM. CDR3 DNA sequence: TGTGCCAGCACTCCACTGGGGGAGCTGGAGACCCAGTACTTC. Its protein product is CASTPLGELETQYF.